One sample yielded the 27 T cell receptor beta chains listed below, sequenced in a study of cytomegalovirus exposure and HLA in healthy donors. In the PCR, 60 Vbeta and 13 Jbeta primers were used. Method: immunoSEQ multiplex PCR; TCRdb's copy keeps in-frame clones and lacks some. This sample carries 150,000 to 250,000 clones, about 82% of them seen once, and the ten largest clones take about 2.5%. The sequenced sample consisted of PBMCs. The receptors come from a woman in her forties or fifties in good health and CMV-seronegative.

The chain uses TRBV6-6 and TRBJ2-2; TRBD2 agrees at 12 bases. This CDR3 region has 16 residues. With V trimmed by 6 bases and J by 1 base, 3 bases remained unmatched. Germline values: CDR1 MNHNY, CDR2 SVGAGI (reference sequence). Written as DNA, the CDR3 is TGTGCCAGCAGCCAGACTAGCGGGAGGAACACCGGGGAGCTGTTTTTT. Protein sequence: CASSQTSGRNTGELFF.

This clone was detected only once. The chain couples TRBV6-5 to TRBJ1-1, with D possibly matching TRBD1 (6 bases). V dropped 2 bases and J dropped 0 bases, with 13 bases sitting between them. Germline V gives CDR1 MNHEY, CDR2 SVGAGI. The CDR3 has 16 residues. CDR3 amino acids: CASSYTRTDLNTEAFF. The CDR3 region has the DNA TGTGCCAGCAGTTACACTAGGACAGACCTGAACACTGAAGCTTTCTTT.

This chain uses TRBV21-1 with TRBJ2-3; the D call in the table, TRBD2, was not verified against the DNA. TRBV21-1 is noted as a pseudogene. There are 16 residues in the CDR3. The CDR3 DNA sequence: TGTGCCAGCAGCGGAGGGACTAGCGGGAGTACAGATACGCAGTATTTT. It is translated as CASSGGTSGSTDTQYF.

Notes on this clone: The junction departs from germline at one end; a sequencing error may be responsible. This chain joins TRBV4-2 and TRBJ1-4; D is uncertain. The CDR3 covers 13 residues. Per germline, CDR1 LGHNA and CDR2 YNFKEQ. CDR3 protein: CAGSQTNKEKLFF. The CDR3 region has the DNA TGTGCCGGCAGCCAGACTAACAAAGAAAAACTGTTTTTT.

This clone showed up just once. The V call is TRBV7-3, the J call TRBJ2-2; possible D gene TRBD1, 6 bases. The CDR3 totals 14 residues. Germline CDR1 and CDR2: SGHTA and FQGTGA. V lost 5 bases and J 6 bases, leaving 13 bases between the germline ends. The DNA of the CDR3 is TGTGCCAGCAGCCTACACAGGGACGCCGGGGAGCTGTTTTTT. Translation gives CASSLHRDAGELFF.

V usage is TRBV28 and J usage is TRBJ2-7, with 14 bases identical to TRBD2. There are 15 residues in the CDR3. V gave up 6 bases and J gave up 5 bases; unmatched junction bases: 6. Per germline, CDR1 MDHEN and CDR2 SYDVKM. This CDR3 reads CASRPGTSGSDEQYF. CDR3 coding DNA: TGTGCCAGCAGGCCCGGGACTAGCGGGAGTGACGAGCAGTACTTC.

This clone was picked up a small number of times. CDR3 coding DNA: TGCGCCAGCAGCTTGGTAGACAGGGGCACCTACGAGCAGTACTTC. Translation: CASSLVDRGTYEQYF. The chain carries TRBV5-1 and TRBJ2-7; 8 positions match TRBD1. V lost 0 bases, J lost 2 bases, and 4 bases stayed unmatched. Germline CDR1 SGHRS, CDR2 YFSETQ. The CDR3 is made up of 15 amino acids.

The chain couples TRBV19 to TRBJ1-3, with 8 bases fitting TRBD1. This CDR3 comprises 15 residues. J was trimmed by 4 bases and V by 3 bases; bases with no gene match: 5. The germline gives CDR1 LNHDA, CDR2 SQIVND (reference sequence). CDR3 residues: CASSIIGTGGNTIYF. The CDR3 DNA reads TGTGCCAGTAGTATCATCGGGACAGGAGGAAACACCATATATTTT.

This sequence joins TRBV5-5 and TRBJ1-1; 7 bases fit TRBD1. Germline CDR1 reads SGHKS; CDR2 reads YYEKEE (reference sequence). Trimming at V came to 0 bases and at J to 2 bases, leaving 7 bases not matched to a gene. The CDR3 runs 16 residues. The CDR3 protein is CASSLVQGTANTEAFF. The CDR3 DNA follows: TGTGCCAGCAGCTTGGTACAGGGGACAGCTAACACTGAAGCTTTCTTT.

V and J are TRBV9 and TRBJ1-4; 11 bases match TRBD1. Per the germline V gene, CDR1 is SGDLS and CDR2 is YYNGEE. J was trimmed by 8 bases and V by 3 bases; bases with no gene match: 6. CDR3 length: 15 amino acids. This chain's CDR3 is CASSEDRGRWEKLFF. The CDR3, as DNA: TGTGCCAGCAGCGAGGACAGGGGGCGGTGGGAAAAACTGTTTTTT.

In its sample, this clone was seen a few times. The chain employs TRBV30 and TRBJ1-2; weak D call: TRBD1 (6 bases). Germline loops: CDR1 GTSNPN, CDR2 SVGIG (reference sequence). V was pared by 3 bases and J by 4 bases, with 15 bases between. The CDR3 loop spans 14 amino acids. CDR3 in amino acids: CAWRGATAPYGYTF. Here the CDR3 DNA reads TGTGCCTGGAGGGGGGCCACAGCCCCCTATGGCTACACCTTC.

This clone was detected only once. The chain employs TRBV30 and TRBJ1-2; no firm D call. Trimming pared 2 bases from V and 7 bases from J, leaving 8 bases between. Per germline, CDR1 GTSNPN and CDR2 SVGIG (reference sequence). The CDR3 spans 11 residues. The CDR3: CAWSLASGYTF. In nucleotides, the CDR3 is TGTGCCTGGAGTCTGGCATCTGGCTACACCTTC.

Only one count was recorded for this clone. The chain employs TRBV30 and TRBJ2-7, with D perhaps matching TRBD2 (6 bases). CDR1 is GTSNPN, CDR2 SVGIG, per germline (reference sequence). Trimming removed 2 bases at V and 6 bases at J, with 17 bases between. The CDR3 is made up of 14 amino acids. The CDR3 nucleotides read TGTGCCTGGAGTTGGGGGGACCCTACAGGCGAGCAGTACTTC. This codes for CAWSWGDPTGEQYF.

The chain couples TRBV4-2 to TRBJ2-2; D perhaps matches TRBD1 (6 bases). Trimming took 0 bases from V and 4 from J, leaving 12 bases between them. The CDR3 runs 16 residues. From germline, CDR1 is LGHNA and CDR2 YNFKEQ. The DNA for the CDR3 is TGTGCCAGCAGCCAAGATAGAGACAGGCTCACCGGGGAGCTGTTTTTT. It yields the protein CASSQDRDRLTGELFF.

This clone was detected only once. The chain uses TRBV21-1 and TRBJ1-5. TRBV21-1 is flagged as a pseudogene. The CDR3 is 13 amino acids. The chain's CDR3 is CASSKICNQPQHF. CDR3 nucleotides: TGTGCCAGCAGCAAAATCTGCAATCAGCCCCAGCATTTT.

The chain links TRBV27 to TRBJ2-3, with D possibly TRBD2 on 6 matching bases. The CDR3 has 14 residues. Germline V gives CDR1 MNHEY, CDR2 SMNVEV (reference sequence). The V gene lost 10 bases and the J gene lost 0 bases, with 14 bases spanning the gap. CDR3 in amino acids: CATRRGTSTDTQYF. Here the CDR3 DNA reads TGTGCCACCCGTAGAGGGACTAGCACAGATACGCAGTATTTT.

This sequence joins TRBV5-1 and TRBJ2-3; possible D gene TRBD1, 6 bases. Germline lookup yields CDR1 SGHRS and CDR2 YFSETQ. Deletions cut 0 bases from V and 2 bases from J, with 13 bases between. The CDR3 is 16 residues long. The CDR3 sequence is CASSLAGAGLTDTQYF. The CDR3 region has the DNA TGCGCCAGCAGCTTGGCAGGGGCAGGCCTCACAGATACGCAGTATTTT.

V and J are TRBV5-1 and TRBJ2-1, with 9 nucleotides matching TRBD1. Germline V CDR1 and CDR2: SGHRS, YFSETQ. The CDR3 consists of 15 residues. The V gene end was trimmed by 3 bases and the J gene end by 5 bases; junction bases not matched to a gene: 6. CDR3 region: CASSSPGTGHNEQFF. In DNA, the CDR3 is TGCGCCAGCAGCTCCCCCGGGACAGGGCACAATGAGCAGTTCTTC.

This clone has a handful of counts. This chain connects TRBV29-1 to TRBJ2-2; D is undetermined. CDR3 size: 12 residues. The ends were cut back, 4 bases at V and 3 bases at J, with 6 bases in the middle. Germline V gene lookup returns CDR1 SQVTM and CDR2 ANQGSEA. CDR3 in DNA: TGCAGCGTTGGAGCCGACACCGGGGAGCTGTTTTTT. This sequence encodes CSVGADTGELFF.

DNA of the CDR3: TGTGCCAGCAGCAGGCTAGCGGGAGAGGCAGATACGCAGTATTTT. Residues: CASSRLAGEADTQYF. The chain carries TRBV21-1 and TRBJ2-3; TRBD2 was called by the table and not checked on the DNA. TRBV21-1 is an annotated pseudogene. This CDR3 contains 15 residues.

This chain connects TRBV7-2 to TRBJ2-7, with 10 nucleotides matching TRBD2. V lost 4 bases and J lost 5; bases outside the gene matches: 11. Per germline, CDR1 SGHTA and CDR2 FQGNSA. The CDR3 spans 16 residues. The CDR3 nucleotides read TGTGCCAGCAGCTACCAAGCGGGAGGGCCTAGGAACGAGCAGTACTTC. Its translation is CASSYQAGGPRNEQYF.

This rearrangement joins TRBV5-1 to TRBJ2-1; maybe TRBD2 (5 bases). The germline V gene has CDR1 SGHRS and CDR2 YFSETQ. Trimming left V 4 bases short and J 0 bases short, with 17 bases between. The CDR3 runs to 17 residues. CDR3 bases: TGCGCCAGCAGCAGCGGCCGGCCGATTAGCTCCTACAATGAGCAGTTCTTC. Amino acids: CASSSGRPISSYNEQFF.

This chain uses TRBV28 with TRBJ1-1, with 9 positions matching TRBD1. J gave up 7 bases and V 5 bases, and 5 bases lay outside the gene matches. CDR1 and CDR2 from the germline V gene are MDHEN and SYDVKM. This CDR3 has 13 residues. CDR3 residues: CASSRGQGGEAFF. The CDR3 DNA reads as TGTGCCAGCAGTCGGGGACAGGGTGGTGAAGCTTTCTTT.

The genes are TRBV28 and TRBJ2-1, with D possibly being TRBD2 (6 bases). This CDR3 is 13 amino acids long. Germline assignment: CDR1 MDHEN and CDR2 SYDVKM. The V and J ends lost 3 bases and 6 bases respectively, with 9 bases between them. The CDR3, as DNA: TGTGCCAGCAGTTTTTGGAGGGGCAATGAGCAGTTCTTC. Residues: CASSFWRGNEQFF.

This rearrangement joins TRBV28 to TRBJ1-1; 9 bases line up with TRBD1. From germline, CDR1 is MDHEN and CDR2 SYDVKM. With 7 bases clipped from V and 11 bases from J, the junction kept 8 bases outside the gene matches. This CDR3 has 12 amino acids. For the CDR3, the DNA is TGTGCCAGCAAGGTTGGGGACAGGGCGGCTTTCTTT. It specifies CASKVGDRAAFF.

This chain connects TRBV28 to TRBJ2-3; perhaps TRBD1 as D (6 bases). V gave up 4 bases and J gave up 2 bases, with 13 bases separating them. Germline V gives CDR1 MDHEN, CDR2 SYDVKM. The CDR3 runs 15 residues. The CDR3 DNA sequence: TGTGCCAGCAGTTCCAAACAGGGTAACACAGATACGCAGTATTTT. Protein sequence: CASSSKQGNTDTQYF.

The CDR3 protein is CASSEAEGSYEQYF. CDR3 DNA sequence: TGTGCCAGCAGTGAAGCGGAGGGTTCCTACGAGCAGTACTTC. The genes are TRBV6-1 and TRBJ2-7, with D possibly being TRBD2 (6 bases). V was trimmed by 0 bases and J by 1 base, leaving 7 bases between them. Per germline, CDR1 MNHNS and CDR2 SASEGT. The CDR3 has 14 amino acids.